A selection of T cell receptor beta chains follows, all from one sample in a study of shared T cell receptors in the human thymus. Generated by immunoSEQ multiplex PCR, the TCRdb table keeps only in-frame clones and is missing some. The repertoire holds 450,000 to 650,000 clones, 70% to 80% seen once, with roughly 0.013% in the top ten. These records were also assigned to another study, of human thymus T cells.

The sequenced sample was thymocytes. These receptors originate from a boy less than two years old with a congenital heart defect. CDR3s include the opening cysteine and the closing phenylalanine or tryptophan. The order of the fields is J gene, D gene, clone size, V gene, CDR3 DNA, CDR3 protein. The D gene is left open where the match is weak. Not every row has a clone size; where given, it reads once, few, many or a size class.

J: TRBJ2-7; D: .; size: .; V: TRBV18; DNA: TGTGCCAGCTCACCACACTCCCAGGGGTCCTACGAGCAGTACTTC; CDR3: CASSPHSQGSYEQYF
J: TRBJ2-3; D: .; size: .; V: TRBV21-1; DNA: TGTGCCAGCAGCCCCAGTAGGGGGAGAGATCGCACAGATACGCAGTATTTT; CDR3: CASSPSRGRDRTDTQYF
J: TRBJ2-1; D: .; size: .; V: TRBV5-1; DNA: TGCGCCAGCAGCTTGACAATCGGGACATCCTACAATGAGCAGTTCTTC; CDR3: CASSLTIGTSYNEQFF
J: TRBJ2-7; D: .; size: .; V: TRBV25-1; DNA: TGTGCCAGCAGTGAACGGGACAAGGCCCTCTACGAGCAGTACTTC; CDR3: CASSERDKALYEQYF
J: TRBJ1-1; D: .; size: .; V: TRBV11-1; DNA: TGTGCCAGCAGCTTAGAGTACAGTCGGAACACTGAAGCTTTCTTT; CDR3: CASSLEYSRNTEAFF
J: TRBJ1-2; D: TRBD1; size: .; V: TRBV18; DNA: TGTGCCAGCTCACCAGGACAGGGGGCCGGTGGCTACACCTTC; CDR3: CASSPGQGAGGYTF
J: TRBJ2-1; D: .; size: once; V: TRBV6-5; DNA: TGTGCCAGCAGTTTCCGGGACTTCTCCTACAATGAGCAGTTCTTC; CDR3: CASSFRDFSYNEQFF
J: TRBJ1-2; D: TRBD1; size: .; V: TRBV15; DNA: TGTGCCACCAGCGGTATTTCCGGGACAGGGGTTTCGGATGGCTACACCTTC; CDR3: CATSGISGTGVSDGYTF
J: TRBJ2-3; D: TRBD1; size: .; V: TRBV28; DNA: TGTGCCAGCACCATTTGGGGGTGGGACAGGGGCAGGGCAGATACGCAGTATTTT; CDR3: CASTIWGWDRGRADTQYF
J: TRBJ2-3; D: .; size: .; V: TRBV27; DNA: TGTGCCAGCAGTTTAGTCAGGGTTGCAGATACGCAGTATTTT; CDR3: CASSLVRVADTQYF
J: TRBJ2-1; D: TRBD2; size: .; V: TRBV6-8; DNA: TGTGCCAGCAGTTACTGTAGCGGGAGGGTTGAGCCCCCGTACAATGAGCAGTTCTTC; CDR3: CASSYCSGRVEPPYNEQFF
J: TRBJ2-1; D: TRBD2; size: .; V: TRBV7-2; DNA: TGTGCCAGCAGCTTAAGCGGGAGGACTGAGCAGTTCTTC; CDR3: CASSLSGRTEQFF
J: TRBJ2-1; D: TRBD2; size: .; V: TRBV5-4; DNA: TGTGCCAGCAGCGGGGGACTAGCGGGGGTTTACAATGAGCAGTTCTTC; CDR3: CASSGGLAGVYNEQFF
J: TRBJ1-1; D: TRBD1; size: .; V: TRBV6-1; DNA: TGTGCCAGCAGTGAAGGAAACAGGGGTAGGACTGAAGCTTTCTTT; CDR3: CASSEGNRGRTEAFF
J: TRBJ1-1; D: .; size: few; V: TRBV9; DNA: TGTGCCAGCGGCCCGACCCCCCCGGGGGGCCTTGAAGCTTTCTTT; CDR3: CASGPTPPGGLEAFF
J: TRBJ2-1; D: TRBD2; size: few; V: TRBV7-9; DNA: TGTGCCAGCAGCTTAGGTTTTAAGCCAGCGGGGCCTCACAATGAGCAGTTCTTC; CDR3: CASSLGFKPAGPHNEQFF
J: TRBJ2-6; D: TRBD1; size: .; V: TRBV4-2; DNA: TGTGCCAGCAGCCAAGTTGGGGCAGGGGGCGGGTCTGGGGCCAACGTCCTGACTTTC; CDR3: CASSQVGAGGGSGANVLTF
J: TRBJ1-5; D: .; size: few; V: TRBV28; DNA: TGTGCCAGCAGTTTCCCCGGTAACCGGGGACACCTAAGCAATCAGCCCCAGCATTTT; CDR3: CASSFPGNRGHLSNQPQHF
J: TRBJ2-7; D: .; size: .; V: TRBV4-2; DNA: TGTGCCAGCAGCCAAGAGGGGTGGCGGGACCGCCTCTCCTACGAGCAGTACTTC; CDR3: CASSQEGWRDRLSYEQYF
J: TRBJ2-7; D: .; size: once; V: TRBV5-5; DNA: TGTGCCAGCAGCTTGGCCCCAGGCTGGGGCCGACCAGGTACCGAGCAGTACTTC; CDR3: CASSLAPGWGRPGTEQYF
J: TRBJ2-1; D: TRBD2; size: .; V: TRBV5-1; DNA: TGCGCCAGCAGCTTGGCGGGACTAGCGGGCGAGCAGTTCTTC; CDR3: CASSLAGLAGEQFF
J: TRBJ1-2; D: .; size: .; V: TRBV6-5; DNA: TGTGCCAGCAGTTACGAAGGGGTACGAGGCTACACCTTC; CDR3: CASSYEGVRGYTF
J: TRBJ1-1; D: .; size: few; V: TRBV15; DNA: TGTGCCACCAGCAGAGACGCGATGGGCGCTGAAGCTTTCTTT; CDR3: CATSRDAMGAEAFF
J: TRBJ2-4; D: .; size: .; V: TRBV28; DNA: TGTGCCAGCAGTCTATGGCTCGGGACTCAGAAAAACATTCAGTACTTC; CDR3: CASSLWLGTQKNIQYF
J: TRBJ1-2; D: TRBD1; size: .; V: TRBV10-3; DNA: TGTGCCATCTTGACAGGGAAGAACTATGGCTACACCTTC; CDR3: CAILTGKNYGYTF
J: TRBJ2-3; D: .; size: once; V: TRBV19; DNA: TGTGCCAGTAGTTCCGGGACTGGAGATACGCAGTATTTT; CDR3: CASSSGTGDTQYF
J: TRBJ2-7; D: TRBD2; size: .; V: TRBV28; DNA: TGTGCCAGCAGTCCCCGGTGGGCGGGAGACTACGAGCAGTACTTC; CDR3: CASSPRWAGDYEQYF
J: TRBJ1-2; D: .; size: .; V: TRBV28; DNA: TGTGCCAGCAGTTTCGACAGCTTTAACTATGGCTACACCTTC; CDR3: CASSFDSFNYGYTF
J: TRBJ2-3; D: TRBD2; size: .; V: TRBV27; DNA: TGTGCCAGCAGTTTCCGACGGGAGGGGGGTTTCACAGATACGCAGTATTTT; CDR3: CASSFRREGGFTDTQYF
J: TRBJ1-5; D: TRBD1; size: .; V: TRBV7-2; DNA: TGTGCCAGCAGCTTAGCCGGACAGGGGGCGGATGAGCCCCAGCATTTT; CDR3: CASSLAGQGADEPQHF
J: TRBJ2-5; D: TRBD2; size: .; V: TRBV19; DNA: TGTGCCAGCGGCGGGGGCCCTAGCGGGAGAGAGGAGACCCAGTACTTC; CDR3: CASGGGPSGREETQYF
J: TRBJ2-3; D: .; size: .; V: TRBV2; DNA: TGTGCCAGCACCCCGACCCCTAGAGATACGCAGTATTTT; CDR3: CASTPTPRDTQYF
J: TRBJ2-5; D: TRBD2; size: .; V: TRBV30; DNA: TGTGCCTGGGAATCTAGCGGGAGAAGTTTAAAGACCCAGTACTTC; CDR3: CAWESSGRSLKTQYF
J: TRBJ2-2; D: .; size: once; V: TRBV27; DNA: TGTGCCAGCAGTTCAATCCCGGGACAGAACACCGGGGAGCTGTTTTTT; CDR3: CASSSIPGQNTGELFF
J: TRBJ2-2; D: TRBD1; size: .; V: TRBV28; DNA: TGTGCCAGCAGTGAGGACAGGGAGACCGGGGAGCTGTTTTTT; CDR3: CASSEDRETGELFF
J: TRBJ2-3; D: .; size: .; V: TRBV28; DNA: TGTGCCAGCAGTACGGTGCGAGAGGCGGGTACGCAGTATTTT; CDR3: CASSTVREAGTQYF
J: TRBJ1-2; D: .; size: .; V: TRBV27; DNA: TGTGCCAGCAGTGCGTTCCACAGGGAAGGCGGCTATGGCTACACCTTC; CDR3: CASSAFHREGGYGYTF
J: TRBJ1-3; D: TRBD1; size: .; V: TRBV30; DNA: TGTGCCTGGAACCCCCGGGACAGGGGTGGTGGAAACACCATATATTTT; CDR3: CAWNPRDRGGGNTIYF
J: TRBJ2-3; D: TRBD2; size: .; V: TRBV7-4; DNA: TGTGCCAGCAGCTTCCCGGGACTAGCGCCTAGCACAGATACGCAGTATTTT; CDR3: CASSFPGLAPSTDTQYF
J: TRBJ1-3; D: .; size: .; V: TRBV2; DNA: TGTGCCAGCAGTGATGTGACAGGCGACTCTGGAAACACCATATATTTT; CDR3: CASSDVTGDSGNTIYF
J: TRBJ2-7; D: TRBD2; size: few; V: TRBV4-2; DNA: TGTGCCAGCAGCCTTAACGGGGCCGGGACTAGCGTCTCCTACGAGCAGTACTTC; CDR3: CASSLNGAGTSVSYEQYF
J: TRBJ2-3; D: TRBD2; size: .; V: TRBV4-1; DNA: TGCGCCAGCAGTCCGGGGGGAGGCACAGATACGCAGTATTTT; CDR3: CASSPGGGTDTQYF
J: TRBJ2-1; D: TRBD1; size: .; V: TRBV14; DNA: TGTGCCAGCAGCCCCCGACAGGGCCCCTACAATGAGCAGTTCTTC; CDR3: CASSPRQGPYNEQFF
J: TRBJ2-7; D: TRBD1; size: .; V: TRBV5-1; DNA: TGCGCCAGCAGCCCCGGGACAGGGACGACTGAGCAGTACTTC; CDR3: CASSPGTGTTEQYF
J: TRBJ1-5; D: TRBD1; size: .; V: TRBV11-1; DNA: TGTGCCAGCAGCCTGGGGACAGGGACGGATCAGCCCCAGCATTTT; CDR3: CASSLGTGTDQPQHF
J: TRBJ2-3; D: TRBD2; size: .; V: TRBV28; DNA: TGTGCCAGCAGTCCTAGGACTAGCGGGAGACTGACAGATACGCAGTATTTT; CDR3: CASSPRTSGRLTDTQYF
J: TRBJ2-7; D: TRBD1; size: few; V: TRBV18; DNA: TGTGCCAGCTCACCAGTGACCGGGACAGGGAAAAACGAGCAGTACTTC; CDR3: CASSPVTGTGKNEQYF
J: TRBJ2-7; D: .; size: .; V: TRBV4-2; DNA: TGTGCCAGCAGCCAAGCCGCGGGCGGGAATTCCTACGAGCAGTACTTC; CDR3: CASSQAAGGNSYEQYF
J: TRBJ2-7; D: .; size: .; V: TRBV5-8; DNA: TGTGCCAGCAGCTTGGCGGAGGACGGGCAGTACTTC; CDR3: CASSLAEDGQYF
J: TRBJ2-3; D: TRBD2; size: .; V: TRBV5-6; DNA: TGTGCCAGCAGCCCCCTAGCGGGAGTCGGGGATACGCAGTATTTT; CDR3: CASSPLAGVGDTQYF
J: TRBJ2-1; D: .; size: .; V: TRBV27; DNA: TGTGCCAGCAGTCCCCGGTCGCGGCCATGTGGGCAGTTCTTC; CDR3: CASSPRSRPCGQFF
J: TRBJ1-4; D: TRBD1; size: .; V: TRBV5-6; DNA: TGTGCCAGCAGCCGCGACAGGGGACCAACTAATGAAAAACTGTTTTTT; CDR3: CASSRDRGPTNEKLFF
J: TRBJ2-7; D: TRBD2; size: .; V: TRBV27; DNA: TGTGCCAGCAGTCCCCAACCCCTAGCGGGAGAGGCCTACGAGCAGTACTTC; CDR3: CASSPQPLAGEAYEQYF
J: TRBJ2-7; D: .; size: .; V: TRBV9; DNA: TGTGCCAGCAGCGGACGAGGACAGCCCCACGAGCAGTACTTC; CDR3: CASSGRGQPHEQYF
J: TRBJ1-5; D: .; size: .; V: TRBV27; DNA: TGTGCCAGCAGTTTATTGGGGGCGCAGGGCAATCAGCCCCAGCATTTT; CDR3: CASSLLGAQGNQPQHF
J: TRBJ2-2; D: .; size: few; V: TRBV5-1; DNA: TGCGCCAGCAGTTCCGGGGGTGATACCGGGGAGCTGTTTTTT; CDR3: CASSSGGDTGELFF
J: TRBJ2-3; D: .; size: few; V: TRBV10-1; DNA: TGCGCCAGCAGTAACCCAGGGTATCATCCGGATACGCAGTATTTT; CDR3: CASSNPGYHPDTQYF
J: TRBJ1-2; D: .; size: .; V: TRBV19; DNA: TGTGCCTGGGGGACGGCGGGGACCTTC; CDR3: CAWGTAGTF
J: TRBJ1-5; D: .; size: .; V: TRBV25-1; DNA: TGTGCCAGCAGTGAAGAGGGGGATCAGCCCCAGCATTTT; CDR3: CASSEEGDQPQHF